The TCR beta chain under discussion was sequenced for a study of blood T cells in healthy people across ages. Next came a second PCR, run for about 6 to 11 cycles, which used a sample-barcoded 5' primer along with a J-beta primer mix. TCRdb recomputed calls from the 5' RACE reads with MiXCR, one row per CDR3 protein. Among about 1.5 million distinct CDR3 sequences listed, 35% to 45% were seen once. V shed 5 bases and J 5 bases; nucleotides not matched to a gene: 5. This CDR3 contains 14 residues. The germline V gene has CDR1 SGHRS and CDR2 YFSETQ. It was approximately 10 milliliters of peripheral blood that were drawn from each donor.

The chain recombines TRBV5-1 with TRBJ2-5, with TRBD1 matching 11 bases. What was sequenced was blood. This receptor was obtained from a woman between 18 and 29 years old in good health. CDR3 in DNA: TGCGCCAGCAGTACCGGGACAGGGGGTGAGACCCAGTACTTC. Amino acid sequence: CASSTGTGGETQYF.